A selection of T cell receptor beta chains follows, all from one sample in a study of a mutant IDH1 vaccine in newly diagnosed glioma. Which antigens these TCRs recognize remains unknown. Assay used: immunoSEQ multiplex PCR; TCRdb lists only in-frame clones, some missing. This sample has approximately 110,000 clones, with 90% found just once. The sequencing used PBMCs, collected from a glioma patient whose treatment included an IDH1 peptide vaccine. These receptors were obtained from a woman between 45 and 65 years old with glioma. Each CDR3 is given with its conserved first and last residue. The D gene is left open where the match is weak. Rows give clone size only sometimes, using once, few, many, or a class for an expanded clone.

- TRBJ1-2 TRBV6-1 12 - CASTTGSYGYTF TGTGCCAGCACCACAGGGTCCTATGGCTACACCTTC
- TRBJ1-5 TRBV6-1 13 - CASTKQGFQPQHF TGTGCCAGCACTAAACAGGGTTTTCAGCCCCAGCATTTT
- TRBJ2-7 TRBV6-6 13 - CASSRQVIFEQYF TGTGCCAGCAGTCGACAGGTTATCTTCGAGCAGTACTTC
- TRBJ1-1 TRBV28 13 - CASSSTRGTEAFF TGTGCCAGCAGTTCGACGAGGGGCACTGAAGCTTTCTTT
TRBD2 TRBJ2-7 TRBV6-1 14 - CASSELAGAYEQYF TGTGCCAGCAGTGAGCTAGCGGGAGCCTACGAGCAGTACTTC
TRBD1 TRBJ1-2 TRBV28 14 - CASRIGQGPYGYTF TGTGCCAGCAGAATCGGACAGGGGCCCTATGGCTACACCTTC
- TRBJ2-7 TRBV28 12 - CASSDRASEQYF TGTGCCAGCAGCGACCGGGCCTCCGAGCAGTACTTC
- TRBJ1-2 TRBV20-1 11 few CSGTGVYGYTF TGCTCGGGGACGGGGGTTTATGGCTACACCTTC
- TRBJ2-7 TRBV11-2 15 - CASSLDPWTSSEQYF TGTGCCAGCAGCTTAGATCCCTGGACGTCTAGCGAGCAGTACTTC
- TRBJ2-7 TRBV5-1 15 - CASSLVGALSYEQYF TGCGCCAGCAGCTTGGTAGGAGCCCTCTCCTACGAGCAGTACTTC
TRBD1 TRBJ2-5 TRBV27 15 - CASSIWTGAQETQYF TGTGCCAGCAGTATTTGGACAGGGGCCCAAGAGACCCAGTACTTC
- TRBJ1-4 TRBV5-1 14 once CASSLIGAGEKLFF TGCGCCAGCAGCTTGATAGGGGCAGGAGAAAAACTGTTTTTT
- TRBJ2-2 TRBV25-1 14 - CASSEWTVTGELFF TGTGCCAGCAGTGAATGGACAGTCACCGGGGAGCTGTTTTTT
- TRBJ2-7 TRBV28 14 - CASSPHGGLYEQYF TGTGCCAGCAGCCCCCACGGGGGGCTCTACGAGCAGTACTTC
- TRBJ2-3 TRBV29-1 14 - CSARGGRGADTQYF TGCAGCGCCCGAGGGGGCAGGGGGGCAGATACGCAGTATTTT
TRBD1 TRBJ1-1 TRBV7-2 15 few CASSLIAVRGTEAFF TGTGCCAGCAGCTTAATAGCGGTCAGGGGGACTGAAGCTTTCTTT
- TRBJ1-4 TRBV4-1 17 - CASSQVLGRGGNEKLFF TGCGCCAGCAGCCAAGTCCTGGGAAGGGGCGGAAATGAAAAACTGTTTTTT
TRBD1 TRBJ1-1 TRBV2 14 - CASRKTGANTEAFF TGTGCCAGCAGAAAGACAGGGGCAAACACTGAAGCTTTCTTT